These 15 T cell receptor beta chains were sequenced from one sample in a study of CD8+ T cells in alopecia areata. Extracted from the samples, RNA was reverse transcribed into cDNA to serve as the sequencing template. The repertoire was sequenced with immunoSEQ multiplex PCR; TCRdb's copy has only in-frame clones and lacks some. Among 98,000 or so clones, roughly 60% were seen once, and the ten largest hold roughly 20%. Specimen: CD8+ T cells sorted from blood. The receptors stem from a human donor in good health.

This clone was recorded a few times. The gene calls are TRBV5-6 and TRBJ2-5, with 9 bases lining up with TRBD1. Germline loops: CDR1 SGHDT, CDR2 YYEEEE. This CDR3 has 13 residues. V trimming: 2 bases; J trimming: 6 bases; junction bases outside the gene matches: 2. Here the CDR3 reads CASSLGTGQTQYF. The CDR3, as DNA: TGTGCCAGCAGCTTAGGGACAGGGCAGACCCAGTACTTC.

The rearrangement uses TRBV27 and TRBJ1-2, with 7 bases matching TRBD1. CDR1 and CDR2 from the germline V gene are MNHEY and SMNVEV (reference sequence). V shed 0 bases, J shed 3 bases, and the junction held 1 base outside the gene matches. CDR3 length: 14 residues. The CDR3 here is CASSLSTGYYGYTF. DNA of the CDR3: TGTGCCAGCAGTTTATCGACAGGGTACTATGGCTACACCTTC.

Turning to this clone: Distinct nucleotide sequences in the sample also encode this CDR3. The J gene is TRBJ2-7, the V gene TRBV5-6, with D perhaps TRBD2 (5 bases). Trimming took off 2 bases at V and 0 bases at J, with 6 bases between the two ends. Germline values: CDR1 SGHDT, CDR2 YYEEEE. The CDR3 sequence is 13 residues long. CDR3 in DNA: TGTGCCAGCAGCTTTGGGAGCTCCTACGAGCAGTACTTC. Amino acids: CASSFGSSYEQYF.

The chain is built from TRBV9 and TRBJ2-1; tentatively, D is TRBD2 (6 bases). Per the germline V gene, CDR1 is SGDLS and CDR2 is YYNGEE. V gave up 4 bases and J gave up 4 bases, with 15 bases separating them. This CDR3 comprises 15 residues. CDR3: CASSKDRGTYNEQFF. CDR3 nucleotide sequence: TGTGCCAGCAGCAAAGACAGAGGGACTTACAATGAGCAGTTCTTC.

The rearrangement uses TRBV7-4 and TRBJ2-5; D not certain. With 4 bases removed from V and 1 base from J, the gap between germline ends came to 16 bases. The CDR3 contains 16 residues. The germline CDR1 and CDR2 sequences are SGHVT and SQSDAQ. CDR3 in amino acids: CASSSRRARSQETQYF. CDR3 nucleotide sequence: TGTGCCAGCAGCTCCCGACGGGCTCGTAGCCAAGAGACCCAGTACTTC.

The CDR3 DNA follows: TGTGCCAGCAGTTTCTCCGTCGGGGACATCGCCTACGAGCAGTACTTC. Residues: CASSFSVGDIAYEQYF. The gene calls are TRBV27 and TRBJ2-7; the D gene is possibly TRBD1 (6 bases). CDR1 is MNHEY and CDR2 is SMNVEV in the germline V gene (reference sequence). V lost 3 bases and J lost 2, with 17 bases in between. This CDR3 spans 16 amino acids.

This sequence joins TRBV13 and TRBJ1-1; D not resolved. Trimming removed 7 bases from V and 3 bases from J, with 12 bases in between. There are 13 residues in the CDR3. Germline loops: CDR1 PRHDT, CDR2 FYEKMQ (reference sequence). The chain's CDR3 is CASTLGPDTEAFF. The CDR3 region has the DNA TGTGCCAGCACCCTCGGGCCCGACACTGAAGCTTTCTTT. Drawing the rest from reference TRBV13 and TRBJ1-1, the complete variable domain is AAGVIQSPRHLIKEKRETATLKCYPIPRHDTVYWYQQGPGQDPQFLISFYEKMQSDKGSIPDRFSAQQFSDYHSELNMSSLELGDSALYFCASTLGPDTEAFFGQGTRLTVV.

This clone was recorded only once. Here the CDR3 reads CASSLTGGQETQYF. CDR3 nucleotide sequence: TGTGCCAGCAGCTTAACGGGGGGGCAAGAGACCCAGTACTTC. V usage is TRBV7-2 and J usage is TRBJ2-5; 8 nucleotides agree with TRBD2. The ends lost 2 bases at V and 2 bases at J; junction bases unmatched: 1. The CDR3 loop spans 14 amino acids. Germline CDR1 reads SGHTA; CDR2 reads FQGNSA.

V and J are TRBV7-9 and TRBJ2-3; the D gene could be TRBD1 or TRBD2 (6 bases each). V dropped 4 bases and J dropped 4 bases, with 21 bases sitting between them. CDR1 and CDR2 from the germline V gene are SEHNR and FQNEAQ (reference sequence). The CDR3 length is 17 residues. CDR3 region: CASSSSTGAGVPDTQYF. The CDR3 DNA follows: TGTGCCAGCAGCTCCTCCACGGGGGCAGGGGTCCCAGATACGCAGTATTTT.

This chain links TRBV5-6 with TRBJ2-5, with no clear D. This CDR3 is 13 amino acids long. Per germline, CDR1 SGHDT and CDR2 YYEEEE. The V gene lost 1 base and the J gene lost 5 bases, with 9 bases spanning the gap. This CDR3 is CASSLTGSETQYF. CDR3 DNA sequence: TGTGCCAGCAGCTTGACGGGCTCGGAGACCCAGTACTTC.

This chain joins TRBV27 and TRBJ2-7; possible D gene TRBD1, 6 bases. This CDR3 spans 13 amino acids. V lost 5 bases, J lost 4 bases, and 12 bases lay in between. Germline-derived CDR1 and CDR2 are MNHEY and SMNVEV (reference sequence). CDR3 sequence (DNA): TGTGCCAGCAGTCCAAGGACAGCTTACGAGCAGTACTTC. Its protein is CASSPRTAYEQYF.

The chain links TRBV5-6 to TRBJ2-3, with D hard to call. The germline gives CDR1 SGHDT, CDR2 YYEEEE. This CDR3 region has 12 residues. With 1 base removed from V and 5 bases from J, the gap between germline ends came to 5 bases. CDR3 residues: CASSLIEDTQYF. The CDR3 coding sequence is TGTGCCAGCAGCTTGATTGAAGATACGCAGTATTTT.

The chain links TRBV7-9 to TRBJ2-6; D may correspond to TRBD1 or TRBD2 (5 bases each). Between the trimmed V and J ends, which lost 2 bases and 0 bases, there was a span of 8 bases. The CDR3 loop spans 16 amino acids. Germline V gives CDR1 SEHNR, CDR2 FQNEAQ (reference sequence). CDR3 nucleotide sequence: TGTGCCAGCAGCTTATCAGGGAGCTCTGGGGCCAACGTCCTGACTTTC. Translating gives CASSLSGSSGANVLTF.

This clone has just one count. V is TRBV27 and J is TRBJ2-5; TRBD2 might be the D (5 bases). The length of the CDR3 is 13 residues. CDR1 and CDR2 from the germline V gene are MNHEY and SMNVEV (reference sequence). V was cut by 2 bases and J by 5 bases, with 9 bases left in between. CDR3 region: CASSLSSGETQYF. The CDR3 bases are TGTGCCAGCAGTTTAAGCTCGGGGGAGACCCAGTACTTC.

V and J are TRBV5-1 and TRBJ2-1, with D possibly being TRBD1 or TRBD2 (5 bases each). V was clipped by 0 bases and J by 6 bases, with 16 bases between them. The CDR3 consists of 16 residues. Germline lookup yields CDR1 SGHRS and CDR2 YFSETQ. Written as DNA, the CDR3 is TGCGCCAGCAGCTTGGCGAGGGGTCTACTGGCCAATGAGCAGTTCTTC. Protein product: CASSLARGLLANEQFF.